Each of the 30 T cell receptor beta chains below was sequenced from the same sample in a study of cytomegalovirus exposure and HLA in healthy donors. PCR primers comprised 60 Vbeta and 13 Jbeta primers. Data came from immunoSEQ multiplex PCR; TCRdb stores just in-frame clones and leaves some out. The data contain 150,000 to 200,000 clones, about 81% of them singletons. The sequencing sample was made of PBMCs. The receptors were gathered from a woman aged 45-59 years in good health and CMV-seropositive.

This chain links TRBV9 with TRBJ1-4; D uncertain. Trimming cost V 1 base and J 3 bases, with 10 bases left between them. The CDR3 spans 15 residues. In germline, CDR1 is SGDLS, CDR2 YYNGEE. The CDR3 reads CASSVIGPANEKLFF. CDR3 bases: TGTGCCAGCAGCGTAATTGGGCCGGCTAATGAAAAACTGTTTTTT.

The CDR3 DNA follows: TGTGCCAGCAGTTTGGAACCGACTAATCAGCCCCAGCATTTT. It translates to CASSLEPTNQPQHF. V and J are TRBV6-1 and TRBJ1-5; no reliable D call. V lost 5 bases and J lost 4, with 12 bases in between. The CDR3 length is 14 residues. CDR1 and CDR2 (germline): MNHNS, SASEGT.

There are a few counts of this clone. The gene calls are TRBV2 and TRBJ2-5; D is possibly TRBD1 (6 bases). This CDR3 has 13 residues. Trimming cost V 8 bases and J 2 bases, with 12 bases left between them. CDR1 is SNHLY and CDR2 is FYNNEI in the germline V gene. The CDR3 DNA is TGTGCCAGCCTAGGACAGATGCAAGAGACCCAGTACTTC. It is translated as CASLGQMQETQYF.

This clone has only one observation. CDR3 residues: CASGGAGAHTGELFF. DNA of the CDR3: TGTGCCAGCGGGGGGGCGGGGGCGCACACCGGGGAGCTGTTTTTT. This chain connects TRBV9 to TRBJ2-2, with D perhaps matching TRBD2 (7 bases). Trimming removed 7 bases from V and 3 bases from J, with 16 bases in between. The germline V gene encodes CDR1 SGDLS and CDR2 YYNGEE. This CDR3 contains 15 residues.

This clone has only one observation. This chain joins TRBV27 and TRBJ1-2; 9 bases fit TRBD1. The V segment lost 0 bases and the J segment 4 bases; nucleotides outside the gene matches: 3. Germline CDR1 and CDR2: MNHEY and SMNVEV (reference sequence). CDR3 length equals 15 residues. The CDR3 here is CASSLSTGGSYGYTF. As DNA, the CDR3 is TGTGCCAGCAGTTTATCTACAGGGGGCAGCTATGGCTACACCTTC.

The chain is built from TRBV6-1 and TRBJ2-2, with D perhaps TRBD2 (6 bases). The CDR3 spans 15 residues. Per germline, CDR1 MNHNS and CDR2 SASEGT. V lost 6 bases and J 6 bases, leaving 17 bases between the germline ends. The CDR3 here is CASRKWGWEAGELFF. Here the CDR3 DNA reads TGTGCCAGCAGGAAATGGGGGTGGGAGGCCGGGGAGCTGTTTTTT.

The J gene is TRBJ2-5, the V gene TRBV9; D perhaps matches TRBD1 (6 bases). This CDR3 has 14 amino acids. Germline V gene data show CDR1 as SGDLS and CDR2 as YYNGEE. Trimming removed 0 bases from V and 5 bases from J, with 11 bases in between. The CDR3 DNA reads TGTGCCAGCAGCGTAGGAGGGGGAGTTGAGACCCAGTACTTC. Translated, it gives CASSVGGGVETQYF.

This chain joins TRBV2 and TRBJ2-3; D possibly corresponds to TRBD1 (6 bases). V was shortened by 4 bases and J by 4 bases, with 12 bases between the two germline ends. CDR3 length: 14 amino acids. Germline lookup yields CDR1 SNHLY and CDR2 FYNNEI. The DNA of the CDR3 is TGTGCCAGCAGTGGGACAGAAGGGTCAGATACGCAGTATTTT. Protein: CASSGTEGSDTQYF.

The chain couples TRBV23-1 to TRBJ2-1, with TRBD1 as a possible D gene (6 bases). TRBV23-1 belongs to the ORF category, with a function that is uncertain. V was pared by 8 bases and J by 9 bases, with 26 bases between. The CDR3 runs to 16 residues. CDR3 nucleotide sequence: TGCGCCAGCTCCCCGGACGGACAGACTACGTGGGCTGAGCAGTTCTTC. Amino acids: CASSPDGQTTWAEQFF.

The V and J genes are TRBV2 and TRBJ2-7; 8 bases agree with TRBD1. This CDR3 has 14 residues. Germline CDR1 reads SNHLY; CDR2 reads FYNNEI. Trimming cost V 6 bases and J 6 bases; bases outside gene matches: 10. The CDR3 loop is CASRSPTGAIEQYF. CDR3 nucleotides: TGTGCCAGCAGGAGCCCGACAGGGGCGATCGAGCAGTACTTC.

This rearrangement joins TRBV19 to TRBJ1-2, with D unresolved. Germline CDR1 and CDR2: LNHDA and SQIVND (reference sequence). V was pared by 10 bases and J by 0 bases, with 15 bases between. The CDR3 is 14 residues long. CDR3 in DNA: TGTGCCACACGGCCGGGGATTCCTAACTATGGCTACACCTTC. It is translated as CATRPGIPNYGYTF.

The J gene is TRBJ2-5, the V gene TRBV5-1; the match to TRBD2 covers 12 bases. CDR1 is SGHRS, CDR2 YFSETQ, per germline. V lost 4 bases and J lost 2; bases outside the gene matches: 6. CDR3 size: 16 residues. The CDR3 sequence is CASSARTSGEQETQYF. CDR3 coding DNA: TGCGCCAGCAGCGCAAGGACTAGCGGGGAACAAGAGACCCAGTACTTC.

V and J are TRBV7-9 and TRBJ1-6, with 9 bases fitting TRBD1. The CDR3 totals 15 residues. The V and J ends lost 1 base and 10 bases, in that order; junction bases with no gene match: 5. CDR1 and CDR2 (germline): SEHNR, FQNEAQ (reference sequence). The CDR3 region has the DNA TGTGCCAGCAGCTTAGGAGGACAGGGGCGATCACCCCTCCACTTT. This sequence encodes CASSLGGQGRSPLHF.

This clone was detected once. V and J are TRBV5-4 and TRBJ2-7, with a tentative D call TRBD1 (5 bases). V lost 4 bases and J lost 4, with 9 bases in between. In germline, CDR1 is SGHNT, CDR2 YYREEE (reference sequence). The CDR3 has 12 amino acids. For the CDR3, the DNA is TGTGCCAGCAGCGCGGACAATTACGAGCAGTACTTC. Translation gives CASSADNYEQYF.

CDR3 in amino acids: CASSQDKGAGTYEQYF. The DNA of the CDR3 is TGCGCCAGCAGCCAAGATAAGGGGGCTGGGACCTACGAGCAGTACTTC. This chain connects TRBV4-1 to TRBJ2-7; TRBD1 aligns across 7 bases. Losses at the gene ends were 0 bases for V and 2 bases for J; bases not matched to a gene: 7. This CDR3 spans 16 amino acids. Germline lookup yields CDR1 MGHRA and CDR2 YSYEKL.

On this clone itself: Other nucleotide sequences in the sample specify the same CDR3. The V gene is TRBV29-1, the J gene TRBJ2-7; perhaps TRBD1 as D (6 bases). V lost 5 bases and J lost 3, with 14 bases in between. The CDR3 length is 13 residues. Looked up from germline, CDR1 is SQVTM and CDR2 is ANQGSEA. The CDR3 region is CSVLQGGGYEQYF. The CDR3 DNA reads as TGCAGCGTTTTACAGGGTGGGGGCTACGAGCAGTACTTC.

This chain uses TRBV10-3 with TRBJ1-2, with a tentative D call TRBD1 (5 bases). CDR1 is ENHRY, CDR2 SYGVKD, per germline. This CDR3 has 12 residues. V was pared by 4 bases and J by 3 bases, with 6 bases between. Written as DNA, the CDR3 is TGTGCCATCAGTGTACAGGACTATGGCTACACCTTC. It yields the protein CAISVQDYGYTF.

This clone was seen a handful of times. This chain links TRBV19 with TRBJ2-1; tentative D call: TRBD2 (5 bases). V lost 1 base and J 0 bases, leaving 7 bases between the germline ends. The CDR3 totals 15 residues. Germline lookup yields CDR1 LNHDA and CDR2 SQIVND (reference sequence). The CDR3 loop is CASSIGRGSYNEQFF. CDR3 DNA sequence: TGTGCCAGTAGTATAGGACGGGGCTCCTACAATGAGCAGTTCTTC.

The genes are TRBV28 and TRBJ1-2, with 10 positions matching TRBD1. There are 17 residues in the CDR3. Germline CDR1 and CDR2: MDHEN and SYDVKM. The ends lost 8 bases at V and 0 bases at J; junction bases unmatched: 12. The CDR3, as DNA: TGTGCCAGCGGCCGTCCGGGACAGGGGAACACTAACTATGGCTACACCTTC. Encoded protein: CASGRPGQGNTNYGYTF.

As concerns this clone: This sample also contains other DNA sequences that code for the same CDR3. The chain recombines TRBV6-5 with TRBJ2-3; possible D gene TRBD1, 6 bases. This CDR3 is 14 amino acids long. Trimming took 6 bases from V and 3 from J, leaving 13 bases between them. Per germline, CDR1 MNHEY and CDR2 SVGAGI. CDR3: CASREGVQTDTQYF. The CDR3 DNA reads as TGTGCCAGCAGAGAGGGGGTCCAAACAGATACGCAGTATTTT.

This clone was observed a single time. The genes are TRBV18 and TRBJ1-1; D may be TRBD1 (5 bases). Germline CDR1 reads KGHSH; CDR2 reads LQKENI. The CDR3 has 15 residues. Trimming left V 4 bases short and J 1 base short, with 13 bases between. DNA for the CDR3: TGTGCCAGCTCACTACTCGACAGTTCGAACACTGAAGCTTTCTTT. Encoded protein: CASSLLDSSNTEAFF.

The V gene is TRBV7-8, the J gene TRBJ2-7; D remains unclear. Germline CDR1 SGHVS, CDR2 FQNEAQ. Trimming shortened V by 4 bases and J by 2 bases, and 12 bases separated the two germline ends. This CDR3 has 14 residues. The CDR3 DNA reads as TGTGCCAGCAGCTCACCCAGGTATGCCTACGAGCAGTACTTC. It translates to CASSSPRYAYEQYF.

In this sample, this clone turned up once. This rearrangement joins TRBV10-2 to TRBJ2-2; D is unresolved. CDR1 and CDR2 from the germline V gene are WSHSY and SAAADI. The CDR3 runs to 12 residues. The ends were cut back, 6 bases at V and 6 bases at J, with 8 bases in the middle. The CDR3 nucleotides read TGCGCCAGCAGCCTAGGTTCCGGGGAGCTGTTTTTT. Its translation: CASSLGSGELFF.

J is TRBJ2-7 and V is TRBV5-4; tentative D call: TRBD1 (7 bases). The germline CDR1 and CDR2 sequences are SGHNT and YYREEE (reference sequence). V lost 5 bases, J lost 2 bases, and 14 bases lay in between. The CDR3 has 14 residues. Here the CDR3 DNA reads TGTGCCAGCAGAAGAGCAGGGGGGCCCTACGAGCAGTACTTC. Translation gives CASRRAGGPYEQYF.

The chain carries TRBV5-1 and TRBJ1-1; D possibly corresponds to TRBD1 (5 bases). The length of the CDR3 is 13 residues. The V end lost 4 bases, the J end lost 7 bases, and 14 bases lay between the germline ends. Germline loops: CDR1 SGHRS, CDR2 YFSETQ. CDR3 nucleotides: TGCGCCAGCAGCCTGAATCAGGGTCGTGAAGCTTTCTTT. It specifies CASSLNQGREAFF.

The chain joins TRBV4-1 to TRBJ2-1, with TRBD1 as a possible D gene (6 bases). V was trimmed by 4 bases and J by 0 bases, leaving 10 bases between them. This CDR3 region has 15 residues. From germline, CDR1 is MGHRA and CDR2 YSYEKL. The CDR3 DNA follows: TGCGCCAGCAGCCGGACAGCCAGCTCCTACAATGAGCAGTTCTTC. Translating gives CASSRTASSYNEQFF.

The chain joins TRBV2 to TRBJ1-4, with 9 nucleotides matching TRBD1. Looked up from germline, CDR1 is SNHLY and CDR2 is FYNNEI. V shed 2 bases, J shed 10 bases, and the junction held 8 bases outside the gene matches. The CDR3 length is 15 residues. The CDR3 reads CASSEIGDRVGKLFF. The CDR3 DNA reads TGTGCCAGCAGTGAAATTGGGGACAGGGTCGGAAAACTGTTTTTT.

This clone was detected a few times. One end of the junction fails to match germline, which may point to a read error. DNA of the CDR3: TGCAGTGCTTCCCTCCCATGGGGCGAGGACTTC. Translation: CSASLPWGEDF. The chain joins TRBV20-1 to TRBJ2-4, with D possibly TRBD1 on 5 matching bases. CDR1 is DFQATT, CDR2 SNEGSKA, per germline (reference sequence). The CDR3 has 11 residues.

This sequence joins TRBV5-1 and TRBJ2-1; D remains ambiguous. V dropped 0 bases and J dropped 1 base, with 5 bases sitting between them. Germline V gives CDR1 SGHRS, CDR2 YFSETQ. The CDR3 sequence is 14 residues long. In DNA, the CDR3 is TGCGCCAGCAGCTTGGAACAATCCTACAATGAGCAGTTCTTC. Its translation: CASSLEQSYNEQFF.

In this sample, this clone turned up a few times. CDR3 nucleotides: TGTGCCAGCAGTGTAGGGGATAGGGAAACTCAGCCCCAGCATTTT. It codes for CASSVGDRETQPQHF. The chain couples TRBV25-1 to TRBJ1-5, with a possible D match to TRBD1 (5 bases). Trimming left V 4 bases short and J 6 bases short, with 16 bases between. The CDR3 sequence is 15 residues long. Germline CDR1 and CDR2: MGHDK and SYGVNS.